This is a list of T cell receptor beta chains from one sample in a study of blood T cell repertoires in COVID-19. Clones were sequenced by immunoSEQ multiplex PCR, and TCRdb holds only the in-frame ones, with some missing. The table shows about 140,000 clones, with around nine tenths occurring only once. Specimen: peripheral blood. These receptors were obtained from a man aged 50-59 years with active or convalescent COVID-19. Each CDR3 is given with its conserved first and last residue. D genes are given only for firm matches. The size entry is marked missing in some rows and otherwise reads once, few, many or a size class.

clone size | J gene | D gene | V gene | CDR3 protein | CDR3 DNA
. | TRBJ1-2 | TRBD1 | TRBV5-5 | CASSTTGDYGYTF | TGTGCCAGCAGCACTACAGGGGACTATGGCTACACCTTC
. | TRBJ2-5 | . | TRBV18 | CASSPPGQRRRETQYF | TGTGCCAGCTCACCGCCTGGACAGAGAAGGCGAGAGACCCAGTACTTC
once | TRBJ2-2 | TRBD1 | TRBV29-1 | CSVGQGYTGELFF | TGCAGCGTTGGACAGGGGTACACCGGGGAGCTGTTTTTT
. | TRBJ2-1 | TRBD2 | TRBV2 | CASNREGQDEQFF | TGTGCCAGCAACCGGGAGGGCCAGGATGAGCAGTTCTTC
. | TRBJ1-2 | . | TRBV4-1 | CASSPPRTGSYGYTF | TGCGCCAGCAGCCCGCCTCGGACGGGATCCTATGGCTACACCTTC
. | TRBJ2-1 | TRBD2 | TRBV4-2 | CASSQFSGRAGEQFF | TGTGCCAGCAGCCAATTCAGCGGGAGGGCCGGTGAGCAGTTCTTC
few | TRBJ1-2 | TRBD1 | TRBV20-1 | CSASGTGGEGNYGYTF | TGCAGTGCTAGTGGGACAGGGGGTGAAGGGAACTATGGCTACACCTTC
. | TRBJ2-5 | . | TRBV19 | CASSIFGETQYF | TGTGCCAGTAGTATCTTCGGTGAGACCCAGTACTTC
. | TRBJ2-4 | . | TRBV5-4 | CASSEGLAKNIQYF | TGTGCCAGCAGCGAGGGACTAGCCAAAAACATTCAGTACTTC
. | TRBJ2-7 | TRBD1 | TRBV6-5 | CASSQTGVPYEQYF | TGTGCCAGCAGTCAGACAGGGGTCCCCTACGAGCAGTACTTC
. | TRBJ1-6 | TRBD1 | TRBV27 | CASSLSRQGIGSPLHF | TGTGCCAGCAGTTTATCCCGACAGGGTATCGGTTCACCCCTCCACTTT
once | TRBJ2-5 | TRBD1 | TRBV27 | CASASGTGGAETQYF | TGTGCCAGCGCCTCCGGGACAGGGGGCGCGGAGACCCAGTACTTC
. | TRBJ2-1 | . | TRBV9 | CASSPGSGQGNEQFF | TGTGCCAGCAGCCCTGGTAGCGGACAAGGGAATGAGCAGTTCTTC
once | TRBJ2-3 | TRBD2 | TRBV28 | CASRLTSGKRIRITDTQYF | TGTGCCAGCAGGTTGACTAGCGGGAAACGAATAAGGATCACAGATACGCAGTATTTT
. | TRBJ2-7 | TRBD1 | TRBV6-5 | CASSRDRVTYEQYF | TGTGCCAGCAGTCGAGACAGGGTTACCTACGAGCAGTACTTC
. | TRBJ2-2 | TRBD2 | TRBV5-1 | CASSLDPIAGGSGELFF | TGCGCCAGCAGCCTGGACCCGATAGCGGGAGGGTCCGGGGAGCTGTTTTTT
. | TRBJ1-2 | . | TRBV6-5 | CASRILPPNYGYTF | TGTGCCAGCAGGATACTTCCCCCTAACTATGGCTACACCTTC
once | TRBJ2-1 | . | TRBV5-1 | CASSYGTGSLEQFF | TGCGCCAGCAGCTACGGGACTGGTTCATTAGAGCAGTTCTTC
. | TRBJ2-3 | TRBD1 | TRBV24-1 | CATGQGAADTQYF | TGTGCCACTGGACAGGGGGCCGCAGATACGCAGTATTTT
. | TRBJ2-2 | . | TRBV5-1 | CASSLDRITGELFF | TGCGCCAGCAGCTTGGACAGGATCACCGGGGAGCTGTTTTTT
. | TRBJ1-6 | . | TRBV9 | CASSSPRGSSYNSPLHF | TGTGCCAGCAGCTCCCCCCGCGGGAGCTCCTATAATTCACCCCTCCACTTT
. | TRBJ1-6 | TRBD1 | TRBV28 | CGTTGPHNSPLHF | TGTGGGACGACAGGGCCCCATAATTCACCCCTCCACTTT
. | TRBJ1-4 | . | TRBV7-2 | CASSSFQGEKLFF | TGTGCCAGCAGCTCCTTTCAGGGTGAAAAACTGTTTTTT
. | TRBJ1-2 | . | TRBV6-1 | CASSEGGGGVGGYTF | TGTGCCAGCAGTGAAGGCGGCGGGGGAGTCGGTGGCTACACCTTC
. | TRBJ1-4 | . | TRBV20-1 | CSARRGEKLFF | TGCAGTGCTAGACGGGGGGAAAAACTGTTTTTT
. | TRBJ1-3 | TRBD1 | TRBV4-2 | CASSSQAGTGGGNTIYF | TGTGCCAGCAGTTCACAGGCCGGGACAGGGGGTGGAAACACCATATATTTT
. | TRBJ1-5 | TRBD1 | TRBV5-1 | CASSEGTGASNQPQHF | TGCGCCAGCAGCGAGGGGACAGGCGCTAGCAATCAGCCCCAGCATTTT
. | TRBJ2-5 | TRBD2 | TRBV9 | CASSRVSGRGETQYF | TGTGCCAGCAGTCGGGTTAGCGGGAGGGGAGAGACCCAGTACTTC
. | TRBJ1-2 | TRBD1 | TRBV27 | CASSLGDREGSGYTF | TGTGCCAGCAGTTTAGGGGACAGGGAAGGGAGTGGCTACACCTTC
. | TRBJ1-4 | . | TRBV4-3 | CASSQETRGNEKLFF | TGCGCCAGCAGCCAGGAGACAAGGGGTAATGAAAAACTGTTTTTT
. | TRBJ1-2 | . | TRBV5-1 | CASSLAGFSGYTF | TGCGCCAGCAGCTTAGCAGGGTTTAGTGGCTACACCTTC
. | TRBJ2-7 | TRBD2 | TRBV11-2 | CASNSPGLADYEQYF | TGTGCCAGCAACAGCCCCGGACTAGCGGATTACGAGCAGTACTTC
. | TRBJ1-1 | TRBD1 | TRBV5-1 | CASRPGTENTEAFF | TGCGCCAGCCGCCCCGGGACAGAAAACACTGAAGCTTTCTTT
. | TRBJ2-3 | . | TRBV24-1 | CATSGGLGGFTDTQYF | TGTGCCACCAGTGGCGGACTAGGGGGATTCACAGATACGCAGTATTTT
. | TRBJ2-7 | TRBD1 | TRBV6-5 | CASSDRGLYEQYF | TGTGCCAGCAGCGACAGGGGGCTGTACGAGCAGTACTTC
few | TRBJ1-3 | TRBD1 | TRBV7-3 | CASSSAGGEGNTIYF | TGTGCCAGCAGCTCCGCAGGGGGAGAAGGAAACACCATATATTTT
. | TRBJ2-1 | TRBD1 | TRBV2 | CASSGSRGRGAYNEQFF | TGTGCCAGCAGTGGGTCGAGGGGGCGAGGGGCCTACAATGAGCAGTTCTTC
. | TRBJ2-6 | . | TRBV15 | CATSVRSGANVLTF | TGTGCCACCAGCGTCCGCTCTGGGGCCAACGTCCTGACTTTC
. | TRBJ2-7 | TRBD1 | TRBV5-6 | CASSRGDRGHEQYF | TGTGCCAGCAGCCGAGGGGACAGGGGCCACGAGCAGTACTTC
. | TRBJ1-4 | . | TRBV21-1 | CASSPRDGGEKLFF | TGTGCCAGCAGCCCCCGGGACGGGGGTGAAAAACTGTTTTTT
. | TRBJ2-7 | TRBD2 | TRBV5-1 | CASAYSGSSYEQYF | TGCGCCAGCGCCTATAGCGGGAGTTCCTACGAGCAGTACTTC
. | TRBJ1-5 | . | TRBV2 | CASQRTGNQPQHF | TGTGCCAGCCAGAGAACAGGGAATCAGCCCCAGCATTTT
. | TRBJ2-2 | . | TRBV12-3/TRBV12-4 | CASRLGGTGELFF | TGTGCCAGCAGGCTAGGGGGCACCGGGGAGCTGTTTTTT
. | TRBJ2-5 | TRBD2 | TRBV7-9 | CASSVRGEETQYF | TGTGCCAGCAGCGTACGGGGGGAAGAGACCCAGTACTTC
. | TRBJ2-7 | TRBD2 | TRBV15 | CATSPWEGRDEQYF | TGTGCCACCAGCCCCTGGGAGGGGAGGGACGAGCAGTACTTC
. | TRBJ2-7 | TRBD1 | TRBV7-8 | CASSLRGLSYEQYF | TGTGCCAGCAGCCTCAGGGGGCTCTCCTACGAGCAGTACTTC
. | TRBJ2-5 | TRBD1 | TRBV5-1 | CASSGGTGSRQYF | TGCGCCAGCAGCGGGGGGACAGGGAGTCGCCAGTACTTC
. | TRBJ2-6 | TRBD1 | TRBV9 | CASSVRQGVELSGANVLTF | TGTGCCAGCAGCGTACGACAGGGAGTTGAACTCTCTGGGGCCAACGTCCTGACTTTC
. | TRBJ2-3 | TRBD2 | TRBV7-2 | CASSRRWRENTDTQYF | TGTGCCAGCAGCCGGAGGTGGCGGGAGAACACAGATACGCAGTATTTT
. | TRBJ2-7 | TRBD1 | TRBV2 | CASRGQGGTYEQYF | TGTGCCAGCAGGGGACAGGGGGGCACCTACGAGCAGTACTTC
. | TRBJ2-7 | . | TRBV6-5 | CASKRGQGSYEQYF | TGTGCCAGCAAGCGTGGCCAGGGGTCCTACGAGCAGTACTTC
. | TRBJ2-5 | TRBD2 | TRBV19 | CASSRGLAGYGETQYF | TGTGCCAGTAGTAGGGGACTAGCGGGATATGGGGAGACCCAGTACTTC
once | TRBJ1-3 | . | TRBV2 | CASIGIKTGSGNTIYF | TGTGCCAGCATAGGTATTAAAACGGGATCTGGAAACACCATATATTTT
. | TRBJ1-4 | . | TRBV7-9 | CASSLDSATNEKLFF | TGTGCCAGCAGCCTCGACAGTGCAACTAATGAAAAACTGTTTTTT
. | TRBJ2-5 | . | TRBV5-1 | CASSLVQPETQYF | TGCGCCAGCAGCTTGGTACAGCCAGAGACCCAGTACTTC
. | TRBJ2-3 | . | TRBV7-8 | CASSLGSRASTDTQYF | TGTGCCAGCAGCTTAGGTTCCAGGGCTAGCACAGATACGCAGTATTTT
. | TRBJ2-7 | . | TRBV2 | CASSEAGAPYEQYF | TGTGCCAGCAGTGAGGCGGGGGCCCCCTACGAGCAGTACTTC
. | TRBJ1-6 | TRBD1 | TRBV28 | CASSTGQVYNSPLHF | TGTGCCAGCAGTACGGGACAGGTCTATAATTCACCCCTCCACTTT
. | TRBJ2-1 | . | TRBV25-1 | CASTPRGRVYNEQFF | TGTGCCAGCACCCCGAGGGGGAGGGTCTACAATGAGCAGTTCTTC
. | TRBJ2-1 | TRBD1 | TRBV6-5 | CASSPDRGRYNEQFF | TGTGCCAGCAGTCCGGACAGGGGGAGATACAATGAGCAGTTCTTC